The 24 T cell receptor beta chains given below trace back to one sample, sequenced in a study of regulatory T cells in long-lasting Graves disease (dated by TCRdb to 2020 to 2022). Library preparation used multiplex PCR. The sequencer listed for this sample is Illumina HiSeq 4000. CDR3 regions were amplified by Arm-PCR with iRepertoire HTBI primers to construct TCR beta libraries. In-frame beta chains were kept once TCRdb had trimmed the public reads at Q25 with fastp and called clones with MiXCR. One record per CDR3 amino acid sequence lists the most common genes and DNA. This sample is represented by 550,000 to 700,000 distinct CDR3 sequences; approximately 16% of them were singletons. Approximately 12% of the sample belongs to the ten largest clones. This sample's time point label indicates: newly diagnosed GD, antithyroid drugs for less than 3 months. For both TCR sequencing and RNA sequencing, RNA was extracted from PBMCs in TRIzol.

The data were also submitted as part of a second study, on T cells in Graves' hyperthyroidism and ophthalmopathy.

The sample consisted of peripheral blood mononuclear cells (PBMCs), taken at new diagnosis, from a patient treated with antithyroid drugs. The receptors here all came from a man aged 18 to 29 with Graves disease. Donor details come from another sample of the same person, matched by shared clones.

This sequence joins TRBV20-1 and TRBJ2-7; TRBD2 aligns across 8 bases. Trimming took 4 bases from V and 5 from J; bases not matched to a gene: 13. Germline CDR1 and CDR2: DFQATT and SNEGSKA (reference sequence). This CDR3 comprises 15 residues. The CDR3 here is CSANVAGQAAHEQYF. The CDR3 DNA sequence: TGCAGTGCTAATGTAGCGGGACAAGCGGCCCACGAGCAGTACTTC.

The table lists this clonotype with a few counts. The chain recombines TRBV5-4 with TRBJ1-5; a weak D match, TRBD1 (6 bases). CDR3 length: 13 residues. CDR1 is SGHNT, CDR2 YYREEE, per germline (reference sequence). With 4 bases removed from V and 6 bases from J, the gap between germline ends came to 11 bases. The CDR3 protein is CASSENRAQPQHF. The CDR3 coding sequence is TGTGCCAGCAGCGAAAACAGGGCTCAGCCCCAGCATTTT.

In its sample, this clonotype was seen many times. The chain combines TRBV5-1 with TRBJ2-3, with D unclear. The V gene's germline CDR1 is SGHRS and CDR2 YFSETQ. The CDR3 runs to 14 residues. V lost 0 bases, J lost 2 bases, and 7 bases lay in between. In nucleotides, the CDR3 is TGCGCCAGCAGCTTGGGGCTCCTCACAGATACGCAGTATTTT. Translated: CASSLGLLTDTQYF.

This clonotype appeared many times. The CDR3 here is CAWKRRGPDEQFF. Written as DNA, the CDR3 is TGTGCCTGGAAGAGGCGAGGCCCCGATGAGCAGTTCTTC. The chain joins TRBV30 to TRBJ2-1, with D uncertain. Trimming took off 4 bases at V and 8 bases at J, with 15 bases between the two ends. Germline CDR1 is GTSNPN and CDR2 is SVGIG (reference sequence). The CDR3 has 13 residues.

This clonotype was seen many times. The V gene is TRBV29-1, the J gene TRBJ2-2; D uncertain. V gave up 4 bases and J gave up 0 bases, with 6 bases separating them. Germline values: CDR1 SQVTM, CDR2 ANQGSEA. The CDR3 loop spans 13 amino acids. This CDR3 reads CSVVRANTGELFF. CDR3 nucleotides: TGCAGCGTTGTTCGAGCGAACACCGGGGAGCTGTTTTTT.

Many counts were recorded for this clonotype. The V call is TRBV7-2, the J call TRBJ2-1; D might be TRBD2 (6 bases). Germline values: CDR1 SGHTA, CDR2 FQGNSA. The CDR3 has 15 residues. Trimming pared 1 base from V and 0 bases from J, leaving 7 bases between. CDR3 nucleotide sequence: TGTGCCAGCAGCTTAGAGGAGGGCTCCTACAATGAGCAGTTCTTC. Translated: CASSLEEGSYNEQFF.

Details on this clonotype: A much larger clone differs by one base, so this may be a read error. The CDR3 end shows no conserved phenylalanine or tryptophan, and so a read error is likely. This chain connects TRBV20-1 to TRBJ2-1; the D gene is possibly TRBD2 (5 bases). The V end lost 1 base, the J end lost 5 bases, and 12 bases lay between the germline ends. Germline CDR1 and CDR2: DFQATT and SNEGSKA (reference sequence). The CDR3 spans 14 residues. DNA of the CDR3: TGCAGTGCTAGAGTTGCGGGTGTAAACAATGAGCAGTTCCTC. Protein: CSARVAGVNNEQFL.

The chain couples TRBV29-1 to TRBJ2-2; weak D call: TRBD2 (5 bases). CDR1 and CDR2 (germline): SQVTM, ANQGSEA. The CDR3 is 15 amino acids. V dropped 0 bases and J dropped 7 bases, with 15 bases sitting between them. Here the CDR3 reads CSVEDPRSRGGELFF. The CDR3, as DNA: TGCAGCGTTGAAGATCCCCGAAGCCGGGGCGGGGAGCTGTTTTTT.

This clonotype has more than one count but fewer than ten. CDR3: CASSELSAWIYGYTF. The CDR3, as DNA: TGTGCCAGCAGTGAATTGTCGGCCTGGATCTATGGCTACACCTTC. The chain joins TRBV6-1 to TRBJ1-2; D call uncertain. Per the germline V gene, CDR1 is MNHNS and CDR2 is SASEGT. The V end lost 2 bases, the J end lost 4 bases, and 14 bases lay between the germline ends. This CDR3 region has 15 residues.

The sample holds a few counts of this clonotype. V and J are TRBV29-1 and TRBJ2-5, with D possibly being TRBD1 (6 bases). Germline CDR1 reads SQVTM; CDR2 reads ANQGSEA. Trimming left V 3 bases short and J 7 bases short, with 15 bases between. The CDR3 consists of 13 residues. The CDR3 protein is CSVDTAGAGTQYF. The CDR3 nucleotides read TGCAGCGTTGACACGGCAGGGGCCGGGACCCAGTACTTC.

This chain links TRBV20-1 with TRBJ2-5; 12 nucleotides agree with TRBD2. The germline V gene has CDR1 DFQATT and CDR2 SNEGSKA (reference sequence). This CDR3 spans 14 amino acids. After removal of 6 bases from V and 2 bases from J, the junction contained 4 bases not matched to a gene. The CDR3 spells CSAATSGGQETQYF. The CDR3 DNA sequence: TGCAGTGCCGCGACTAGCGGGGGACAAGAGACCCAGTACTTC.

V and J are TRBV7-6 and TRBJ1-2; D unresolved. Trimming stripped 5 bases from V and 2 bases from J, with 15 bases between. Germline CDR1 is SGHVS and CDR2 is FNYEAQ. This CDR3 is 15 amino acids long. CDR3 loop: CASSPSKGMNYGYTF. DNA of the CDR3: TGTGCCAGCAGCCCCTCCAAGGGTATGAACTATGGCTACACCTTC. The entire variable domain, with the rest obtained from reference TRBV7-6 and TRBJ1-2, is as follows: GAGVSQSPRYKVTKRGQDVALRCDPISGHVSLYWYRQALGQGPEFLTYFNYEAQQDKSGLPNDRFSAERPEGSISTLTIQRTEQRDSAMYRCASSPSKGMNYGYTFGSGTRLTVV.

The table lists this clonotype with many counts. This chain uses TRBV12-3 or TRBV12-4 with TRBJ2-7; 10 positions agree with TRBD1. V shed 5 bases and J 3 bases; nucleotides not matched to a gene: 7. This CDR3 spans 15 amino acids. The CDR3 loop reads CASSPGTGENYEQYF. CDR3 sequence (DNA): TGTGCCAGCAGTCCAGGGACAGGGGAGAACTACGAGCAGTACTTC.

The chain uses TRBV12-5 and TRBJ1-2; D perhaps matches TRBD1 (5 bases). Deletions cut 0 bases from V and 0 bases from J, with 20 bases between. Germline-derived CDR1 and CDR2 are LGHNT and FRNRAP. This CDR3 is built from 19 residues. In DNA, the CDR3 is TGTGCTAGTGGTTTGGTAAGGGACGCACGAAGATCGGCTAACTATGGCTACACCTTC. As protein: CASGLVRDARRSANYGYTF.

This clonotype came up a few times. The chain is built from TRBV5-5 and TRBJ2-4, with 11 nucleotides matching TRBD1. The CDR3 runs to 17 residues. Losses at the gene ends were 4 bases for V and 2 bases for J; bases not matched to a gene: 8. Germline CDR1 reads SGHKS; CDR2 reads YYEKEE (reference sequence). CDR3 region: CASSVGQGVGSKNIQYF. CDR3 DNA: TGTGCCAGCAGCGTGGGACAGGGGGTTGGTTCCAAAAACATTCAGTACTTC. Looking up the rest from reference TRBV5-5 and TRBJ2-4 gives the full variable domain: DAGVTQSPTHLIKTRGQQVTLRCSPISGHKSVSWYQQVLGQGPQFIFQYYEKEERGRGNFPDRFSARQFPNYSSELNVNALLLGDSALYLCASSVGQGVGSKNIQYFGAGTRLSVL.

This clonotype was detected only a few times. A much larger clonotype is one base distant, so this may be a read error. The V gene is TRBV6-2 or TRBV6-3, the J gene TRBJ1-2; 7 bases align to TRBD1. Looked up from germline, CDR1 is MNHEY and CDR2 is SVGEGT. The CDR3 covers 14 residues. Trimming cost V 10 bases and J 3 bases; bases outside gene matches: 11. CDR3 protein: CATSRNRGDYGYTF. The DNA of the CDR3 is TGTGCCACCTCAAGAAACAGGGGTGACTATGGCTACACCTTC.

J is TRBJ2-1 and V is TRBV3-1, with D tentatively TRBD2 (6 bases). Germline lookup yields CDR1 LGHDT and CDR2 YNNKEL (reference sequence). The V end was cut by 1 base, the J end by 9 bases, with 10 bases between. The CDR3 has 13 amino acids. The CDR3 DNA sequence: TGTGCCAGCAGCCAAGGACTAGAGGCTGAGCAGTTCTTC. Amino acids: CASSQGLEAEQFF.

This clonotype has at least ten counts. The chain uses TRBV7-9 and TRBJ1-1; 7 nucleotides match TRBD1. CDR1 and CDR2 from the germline V gene are SEHNR and FQNEAQ (reference sequence). The CDR3 has 14 amino acids. Unmatched junction bases numbered 6, after V lost 5 bases and J lost 3 bases. CDR3 protein: CASSPVDRDTEAFF. Written as DNA, the CDR3 is TGTGCCAGCAGCCCAGTTGACAGGGACACTGAAGCTTTCTTT.

The gene calls are TRBV19 and TRBJ2-7, with TRBD1 matching over 10 bases. V lost 10 bases to trimming and J lost 1 base; unmatched junction nucleotides: 10. Germline V gene sequence: CDR1 LNHDA, CDR2 SQIVND (reference sequence). The CDR3 has 15 residues. For the CDR3, the DNA is TGTGCCACCAGGCCGGGACAGGGGATTTCCTACGAGCAGTACTTC. It encodes CATRPGQGISYEQYF.

In its sample, this clonotype was seen many times. This chain links TRBV11-2 with TRBJ2-3; 8 bases align to TRBD2. Germline V lookup: CDR1 SGHAT, CDR2 FQNNGV. This CDR3 is 14 amino acids long. V shed 5 bases and J 4 bases; nucleotides not matched to a gene: 5. CDR3 DNA sequence: TGTGCCAGCAGCCGTAGGACTAGCCCAGATACGCAGTATTTT. Residues: CASSRRTSPDTQYF.

This chain joins TRBV5-1 and TRBJ2-7, with D perhaps matching TRBD2 (6 bases). The CDR3 runs to 17 residues. Trimming left V 4 bases short and J 0 bases short, with 20 bases between. Germline V gene data show CDR1 as SGHRS and CDR2 as YFSETQ. The CDR3 DNA reads as TGCGCCAGCAGCCTCCCGCGTAGCGGAGGTTTCTCCTACGAGCAGTACTTC. Its translation is CASSLPRSGGFSYEQYF.

Regarding this clonotype: The junction shows a germline mismatch at one end, possibly a read error. The rearrangement joins TRBV6-2 or TRBV6-3 to TRBJ2-7; tentatively, D is TRBD2 (5 bases). There are 15 residues in the CDR3. CDR1 MNHEY and CDR2 SVGEGT come from the germline V gene. The CDR3 reads CASSEELGKVYEQNF. Written as DNA, the CDR3 is TGTGCCAGCAGTGAGGAACTAGGGAAAGTCTACGAGCAGAACTTC.

This clonotype was recorded many times. The V gene is TRBV5-1, the J gene TRBJ2-1, with TRBD2 matching over 10 bases. The CDR3 loop spans 16 amino acids. After removal of 0 bases from V and 7 bases from J, the junction contained 7 bases not matched to a gene. Germline V gene lookup returns CDR1 SGHRS and CDR2 YFSETQ. CDR3 amino acids: CASSLARSGRTNEQFF. The CDR3 coding sequence is TGCGCCAGCAGCTTGGCCCGTAGCGGGAGGACGAATGAGCAGTTCTTC. Variable domain in full (rest from reference TRBV5-1 and TRBJ2-1): KAGVTQTPRYLIKTRGQQVTLSCSPISGHRSVSWYQQTPGQGLQFLFEYFSETQRNKGNFPGRFSGRQFSNSRSEMNVSTLELGDSALYLCASSLARSGRTNEQFFGPGTRLTVL.

The V and J genes are TRBV19 and TRBJ2-5, with TRBD2 matching over 7 bases. J was trimmed by 5 bases and V by 4 bases; bases with no gene match: 10. Germline CDR1 is LNHDA and CDR2 is SQIVND (reference sequence). The CDR3 contains 15 residues. The CDR3 DNA is TGTGCCAGTAGTACATGGGCGAGCGGGGTGGAGACCCAGTACTTC. This gives the protein CASSTWASGVETQYF.